Each of the 14 T cell receptor beta chains below was sequenced from the same sample in a study of blood T cell repertoires in COVID-19. This table comes from immunoSEQ multiplex PCR, and its TCRdb copy is limited to in-frame clones, with some not included. The sample lists some 42,000 clones; 76% were seen once. What was sequenced was peripheral blood. The receptors stem from a man aged 80 or over with acute or convalescent COVID-19.

The chain recombines TRBV14 with TRBJ2-3; tentative D call: TRBD1 (6 bases). The length of the CDR3 is 15 residues. The germline V gene encodes CDR1 SGHDN and CDR2 FVKESK. The V gene lost 5 bases and the J gene lost 2 bases, with 14 bases spanning the gap. In DNA form, the CDR3 reads TGTGCCAGCAGCGAGAAGCAGGGGTACACAGATACGCAGTATTTT. It encodes CASSEKQGYTDTQYF.

The chain couples TRBV3-1 (or the pseudogene TRBV3-2) to TRBJ1-6, with TRBD1 as a possible D gene (5 bases). Trimming stripped 0 bases from V and 3 bases from J, with 12 bases between. Germline V lookup: CDR1 LGHDT, CDR2 YNNKEL (reference sequence). CDR3 length equals 17 residues. In DNA form, the CDR3 reads TGTGCCAGCAGCCAAGATGGGGGGGGAATCTATAATTCACCCCTCCACTTT. Protein sequence: CASSQDGGGIYNSPLHF.

This chain joins TRBV30 and TRBJ2-7, with D possibly TRBD1 on 5 matching bases. The ends were cut back, 0 bases at V and 0 bases at J, with 12 bases in the middle. Germline V lookup: CDR1 GTSNPN, CDR2 SVGIG (reference sequence). CDR3 length equals 15 residues. CDR3: CAWSVQGLSSYEQYF. For the CDR3, the DNA is TGTGCCTGGAGTGTTCAGGGTCTCAGCTCCTACGAGCAGTACTTC.

This clone came up a few times. This sequence joins TRBV5-1 and TRBJ2-3; tentatively, D is TRBD2 (5 bases). Trimming stripped 0 bases from V and 1 base from J, with 6 bases between. Germline V lookup: CDR1 SGHRS, CDR2 YFSETQ. The CDR3 is made up of 14 amino acids. The CDR3, as DNA: TGCGCCAGCAGCTTGGCAGCGGGCACAGATACGCAGTATTTT. This gives the protein CASSLAAGTDTQYF.

This rearrangement joins TRBV28 to TRBJ2-2, with 7 bases aligning to TRBD2. Germline trimming cut 6 bases from V and 4 bases from J; bases unmatched to any gene: 8. CDR1 and CDR2 from the germline V gene are MDHEN and SYDVKM. The CDR3 covers 15 residues. The CDR3 nucleotides are TGTGCCAGCAGGGAGGCTAGCGGACCCACCGGGGAGCTGTTTTTT. Its translation: CASREASGPTGELFF.

The chain is built from TRBV7-9 and TRBJ1-1, with D uncertain. Trimming left V 6 bases short and J 1 base short, with 15 bases between. This CDR3 region has 15 residues. Germline assignment: CDR1 SEHNR and CDR2 FQNEAQ (reference sequence). The CDR3 loop reads CASSTDGGRNTEAFF. The CDR3 nucleotides are TGTGCCAGCAGTACCGATGGCGGAAGGAACACTGAAGCTTTCTTT.

The CDR3 bases are TGTGCCAGCAGTGGAGCGGCCCCGACCTACAATGAGCAGTTCTTC. This encodes CASSGAAPTYNEQFF. This chain joins TRBV3-1 (or the pseudogene TRBV3-2) and TRBJ2-1; TRBD2 might be the D (5 bases). The CDR3 length is 15 residues. The V and J ends lost 6 bases and 2 bases respectively, with 14 bases between them. Looked up from germline, CDR1 is LGHDT and CDR2 is YNNKEL (reference sequence).

The chain has TRBV19 and TRBJ1-2; 7 positions agree with TRBD1. The CDR3 covers 15 residues. V was pared by 6 bases and J by 4 bases, with 11 bases of the junction left unmatched. Germline lookup yields CDR1 LNHDA and CDR2 SQIVND (reference sequence). This CDR3 reads CASRISGQLFYGYTF. The CDR3 nucleotides are TGTGCCAGTAGGATCTCGGGACAGCTCTTCTATGGCTACACCTTC.

The chain links TRBV5-6 to TRBJ1-2; D is uncertain. The V gene's germline CDR1 is SGHDT and CDR2 YYEEEE. The CDR3 has 13 residues. V was trimmed by 0 bases and J by 5 bases, leaving 8 bases between them. CDR3 in amino acids: CASSLVPEYGYTF. In DNA form, the CDR3 reads TGTGCCAGCAGCTTGGTTCCAGAATATGGCTACACCTTC.

The CDR3 nucleotides are TGTGCCAGCTCACCAACGGGACTAGCGGGGCAAGAGACCCAGTACTTC. This gives the protein CASSPTGLAGQETQYF. The chain combines TRBV18 with TRBJ2-5; 13 nucleotides align to TRBD2. Germline CDR1 and CDR2: KGHSH and LQKENI. The CDR3 consists of 16 residues. J gave up 2 bases and V 2 bases, and 2 bases lay outside the gene matches.

This chain joins TRBV6-1 and TRBJ1-6; TRBD1 matches at 7 bases. The germline CDR1 and CDR2 sequences are MNHNS and SASEGT. The V segment lost 0 bases and the J segment 7 bases; nucleotides outside the gene matches: 12. The CDR3 length is 18 residues. CDR3 in amino acids: CASSEAANRGQWNSPLHF. In DNA, the CDR3 is TGTGCCAGCAGTGAAGCAGCCAACAGGGGTCAATGGAATTCACCCCTCCACTTT.

The J gene is TRBJ2-1, the V gene TRBV19; TRBD2 might be the D (6 bases). The CDR3 contains 15 residues. Germline CDR1 LNHDA, CDR2 SQIVND (reference sequence). The V end lost 10 bases, the J end lost 9 bases, and 25 bases lay between the germline ends. This chain's CDR3 is CATTLGTRRVSEQFF. The DNA for the CDR3 is TGTGCCACCACGCTCGGAACACGGAGGGTATCTGAGCAGTTCTTC.

This clone appeared a single time. This chain connects TRBV3-1 (or the pseudogene TRBV3-2) to TRBJ2-7; 11 bases fit TRBD1. Per the germline V gene, CDR1 is LGHDT and CDR2 is YNNKEL (reference sequence). The CDR3 loop spans 17 amino acids. V lost 4 bases to trimming and J lost 4 bases; unmatched junction nucleotides: 12. Written as DNA, the CDR3 is TGTGCCAGCAGCCGGCCACAGACCGGGACAGGGGGGTACGAGCAGTACTTC. Amino acids: CASSRPQTGTGGYEQYF.

V and J are TRBV7-2 and TRBJ1-2; no clear D gene. Germline V gene sequence: CDR1 SGHTA, CDR2 FQGNSA. Trimming cost V 5 bases and J 1 base, with 8 bases left between them. This CDR3 has 13 residues. The CDR3 nucleotides read TGTGCCAGCAGCCCCGAGGTTAACTATGGCTACACCTTC. It codes for CASSPEVNYGYTF.